One sample yielded the 29 T cell receptor beta chains listed below, sequenced in a study of neurological immune-mediated disorders. TCRdb itself ran the 5' RACE reads through MiXCR, one entry per CDR3 protein. This table holds just over 30,000 distinct CDR3 sequences, just over 4% found once. The specimen was CD4+ T cells from blood. Receptor source: a woman between 40 and 50 years old in good health.

This clonotype appeared many times. The chain couples TRBV12-3 or TRBV12-4 to TRBJ2-2; D not resolved. This CDR3 is built from 14 residues. V lost 7 bases and J 1 base, leaving 10 bases between the germline ends. CDR3 protein: CASTRWRNTGELFF. The DNA of the CDR3 is TGTGCCAGCACTCGATGGCGGAACACCGGGGAGCTGTTTTTT.

This clonotype has ten or more counts. V gene TRBV5-1 combines with J gene TRBJ1-3; no definite D call. The CDR3 extends over 13 amino acids. The V end lost 4 bases, the J end lost 4 bases, and 9 bases lay between the germline ends. Germline V gene sequence: CDR1 SGHRS, CDR2 YFSETQ. Written as DNA, the CDR3 is TGCGCCAGCAGCCCAGGAGGGGGAAACACCATATATTTT. Its protein is CASSPGGGNTIYF.

This clonotype was found many times. The chain joins TRBV5-6 to TRBJ1-3; 8 bases map to TRBD1. This CDR3 has 17 amino acids. Germline CDR1 SGHDT, CDR2 YYEEEE. V trimming: 4 bases; J trimming: 2 bases; junction bases outside the gene matches: 11. CDR3: CASSLWRRRGPGNTIYF. DNA for the CDR3: TGTGCCAGCAGCCTCTGGAGGCGCAGGGGGCCTGGAAACACCATATATTTT. The full variable domain, completed using reference TRBV5-6 and TRBJ1-3, is DAGVTQSPTHLIKTRGQQVTLRCSPKSGHDTVSWYQQALGQGPQFIFQYYEEEERQRGNFPDRFSGHQFPNYSSELNVNALLLGDSALYLCASSLWRRRGPGNTIYFGEGSWLTVV.

This clonotype was observed at least ten times. The rearrangement joins TRBV5-1 to TRBJ2-2; 11 nucleotides align to TRBD1. Trimming at V came to 7 bases and at J to 6 bases, leaving 8 bases not matched to a gene. The CDR3 has 15 residues. Germline V CDR1 and CDR2: SGHRS, YFSETQ. The CDR3 loop reads CASGAGTGGSGELFF. The CDR3 DNA reads as TGCGCCAGCGGCGCCGGGACAGGGGGATCCGGGGAGCTGTTTTTT.

This clonotype came up many times. This chain joins TRBV6-2 or TRBV6-3 and TRBJ2-1, with 9 bases lining up with TRBD2. Losses at the gene ends were 7 bases for V and 4 bases for J; bases not matched to a gene: 11. The V gene's germline CDR1 is MNHEY and CDR2 SVGEGT. The CDR3 spans 16 residues. The CDR3, as DNA: TGTGCCAGCACATTACGCGGGGGGGCCGGGTACAATGAGCAGTTCTTC. This codes for CASTLRGGAGYNEQFF.

This clonotype was observed many times. This chain links TRBV20-1 with TRBJ1-2; 7 bases agree with TRBD1. This CDR3 comprises 13 residues. The V gene's germline CDR1 is DFQATT and CDR2 SNEGSKA (reference sequence). The J segment lost 4 bases and the V segment lost 6 bases, leaving 8 bases of the junction unmatched. CDR3 protein: CSAKGAGGYGYTF. CDR3 DNA sequence: TGCAGTGCAAAGGGGGCCGGGGGCTATGGCTACACCTTC.

This clonotype was detected ten times or more. The chain joins TRBV20-1 to TRBJ2-1, with 9 bases that match TRBD1. V shed 2 bases and J 3 bases; nucleotides not matched to a gene: 5. This CDR3 region has 15 residues. Per the germline V gene, CDR1 is DFQATT and CDR2 is SNEGSKA (reference sequence). DNA for the CDR3: TGCAGTGCTAGACCCGGGACAGGGCTCTACAATGAGCAGTTCTTC. Translating it yields CSARPGTGLYNEQFF.

The chain recombines TRBV3-1 with TRBJ1-2; D gene unclear. Trimming left V 6 bases short and J 6 bases short, with 14 bases between. The CDR3 is 13 amino acids. Germline V gene sequence: CDR1 LGHDT, CDR2 YNNKEL (reference sequence). The DNA of the CDR3 is TGTGCCAGCAGGCAAAGACAAGTAGATGGCTACACCTTC. Translation gives CASRQRQVDGYTF. Based on the CDR3 plus reference TRBV3-1 and TRBJ1-2, the full variable domain is DTAVSQTPKYLVTQMGNDKSIKCEQNLGHDTMYWYKQDSKKFLKIMFSYNNKELIINETVPNRFSPKSPDKAHLNLHINSLELGDSAVYFCASRQRQVDGYTFGSGTRLTVV.

There are many counts of this clonotype. The rearrangement links TRBV7-8 to TRBJ1-1, with D unresolved. The length of the CDR3 is 13 residues. V dropped 3 bases and J dropped 4 bases, with 9 bases sitting between them. Per the germline V gene, CDR1 is SGHVS and CDR2 is FQNEAQ. CDR3 nucleotide sequence: TGTGCCAGCAGCTTGGCGTTAGGCACTGAAGCTTTCTTT. Translation gives CASSLALGTEAFF.

This clonotype was detected ten times or more. The chain joins TRBV7-9 to TRBJ2-7; no reliable D call. CDR1 and CDR2 (germline): SEHNR, FQNEAQ (reference sequence). The length of the CDR3 is 11 residues. The V and J ends lost 2 bases and 5 bases respectively, with 4 bases between them. CDR3 in DNA: TGTGCCAGCAGCTTAATTCACGAGCAGTACTTC. It codes for CASSLIHEQYF.

This clonotype was counted many times. CDR3 sequence: CASSGANLYQETQYF. CDR3 DNA: TGTGCCAGCAGCGGCGCGAATTTGTACCAAGAGACCCAGTACTTC. This chain links TRBV6-1 with TRBJ2-5; no clear D gene. Germline assignment: CDR1 MNHNS and CDR2 SASEGT. The CDR3 consists of 15 residues. Between the trimmed V and J ends, which lost 6 bases and 0 bases, there was a span of 14 bases.

Many counts were recorded for this clonotype. The chain combines TRBV7-9 with TRBJ1-1; perhaps TRBD1 as D (6 bases). V was trimmed by 5 bases and J by 6 bases, leaving 10 bases between them. CDR3 length: 12 residues. Germline V lookup: CDR1 SEHNR, CDR2 FQNEAQ (reference sequence). In DNA form, the CDR3 reads TGTGCCAGCAGCGTACAGGGTCCTGAAGCTTTCTTT. This codes for CASSVQGPEAFF.

The sample holds many counts of this clonotype. The chain carries TRBV5-1 and TRBJ2-1; 9 bases match TRBD1. The CDR3 is made up of 15 amino acids. Germline values: CDR1 SGHRS, CDR2 YFSETQ. V shed 5 bases, J shed 0 bases, and the junction held 3 bases outside the gene matches. This CDR3 is CASRDRGGSYNEQFF. As DNA, the CDR3 is TGCGCCAGCAGGGACAGGGGTGGCTCCTACAATGAGCAGTTCTTC.

Ten or more counts support this clonotype. The chain combines TRBV4-2 with TRBJ2-7; no definite D call. The V and J ends lost 1 base and 7 bases respectively, with 14 bases between them. Germline CDR1 LGHNA, CDR2 YNFKEQ. There are 14 residues in the CDR3. The chain's CDR3 is CASSQATESREQYF. In nucleotides, the CDR3 is TGTGCCAGCAGCCAAGCAACCGAAAGTAGGGAGCAGTACTTC.

At least ten counts were recorded for this clonotype. This chain uses TRBV5-5 with TRBJ2-3; possibly TRBD2 for D (6 bases). The V and J ends lost 7 bases and 5 bases respectively, with 17 bases between them. Per germline, CDR1 SGHKS and CDR2 YYEKEE (reference sequence). This CDR3 spans 14 amino acids. This CDR3 reads CASAREWGEDTQYF. The DNA for the CDR3 is TGTGCCAGCGCCCGGGAATGGGGGGAAGATACGCAGTATTTT.

This clonotype was seen repeatedly, ten times or more. The chain employs TRBV5-6 and TRBJ1-1; no firm D call. Trimming removed 1 base from V and 6 bases from J, with 22 bases in between. The CDR3 runs to 17 residues. Germline V gene data show CDR1 as SGHDT and CDR2 as YYEEEE. This CDR3 is CASSLWFRQGNLAEAFF. CDR3 coding DNA: TGTGCCAGCAGCTTGTGGTTCAGACAAGGGAATTTAGCTGAAGCTTTCTTT.

In its sample, this clonotype was seen many times. The CDR3 sequence: CASSLAVTVRGYTF. The CDR3 coding sequence is TGTGCCAGCAGTTTAGCGGTGACGGTACGGGGCTACACCTTC. The chain uses TRBV28 and TRBJ1-2, with no clear D. Trimming stripped 2 bases from V and 8 bases from J, with 15 bases between. The CDR3 runs to 14 residues. In germline, CDR1 is MDHEN, CDR2 SYDVKM.

This clonotype was detected ten times or more. CDR3 residues: CASSPSSAYEQYF. CDR3 sequence (DNA): TGTGCCAGCAGCCCCAGTAGCGCCTACGAGCAGTACTTC. The chain combines TRBV11-2 with TRBJ2-7; a possible D gene is TRBD2 (5 bases). Looked up from germline, CDR1 is SGHAT and CDR2 is FQNNGV. CDR3 size: 13 residues. Trimming left V 5 bases short and J 2 bases short, with 10 bases between.

This clonotype was observed many times. This chain links TRBV7-9 with TRBJ2-5, with 8 positions matching TRBD2. V shed 5 bases and J 4 bases; nucleotides not matched to a gene: 0. The CDR3 extends over 12 amino acids. Germline CDR1 is SEHNR and CDR2 is FQNEAQ (reference sequence). CDR3 sequence reads: CASSRGGETQYF. CDR3 nucleotides: TGTGCCAGCAGCCGGGGGGGAGAGACCCAGTACTTC.

This clonotype has ten or more counts. V gene TRBV4-1 combines with J gene TRBJ1-5; D remains ambiguous. Trimming removed 3 bases at V and 7 bases at J, with 10 bases between. The V gene's germline CDR1 is MGHRA and CDR2 YSYEKL. The CDR3 is 13 residues long. This CDR3 reads CASSQRSGQPQHF. CDR3 nucleotides: TGCGCCAGCAGCCAGCGATCGGGGCAGCCCCAGCATTTT.

This clonotype was counted many times. V is TRBV7-2 and J is TRBJ1-3; 7 positions agree with TRBD1. The germline V gene encodes CDR1 SGHTA and CDR2 FQGNSA. Losses at the gene ends were 4 bases for V and 4 bases for J; bases not matched to a gene: 10. The CDR3 has 16 residues. The CDR3 region is CASSSLSTGAGNTIYF. CDR3 DNA: TGTGCCAGCAGCTCTCTCTCCACAGGGGCAGGAAACACCATATATTTT. The full variable domain, in which reference TRBV7-2 and TRBJ1-3 provide the parts outside the CDR3, is GAGVSQSPSNKVTEKGKDVELRCDPISGHTALYWYRQSLGQGLEFLIYFQGNSAPDKSGLPSDRFSAERTGGSVSTLTIQRTQQEDSAVYLCASSSLSTGAGNTIYFGEGSWLTVV.

This clonotype was found many times. This chain links TRBV5-1 with TRBJ2-6; D is undetermined. Germline V gene sequence: CDR1 SGHRS, CDR2 YFSETQ. Trimming took 6 bases from V and 0 from J, leaving 16 bases between them. The CDR3 spans 17 residues. Written as DNA, the CDR3 is TGCGCCAGCACCGAGCCAAAACCGAGCTCTGGGGCCAACGTCCTGACTTTC. Protein product: CASTEPKPSSGANVLTF. The full variable domain, with the rest looked up from reference TRBV5-1 and TRBJ2-6, is KAGVTQTPRYLIKTRGQQVTLSCSPISGHRSVSWYQQTPGQGLQFLFEYFSETQRNKGNFPGRFSGRQFSNSRSEMNVSTLELGDSALYLCASTEPKPSSGANVLTFGAGSRLTVL.

The sample holds many counts of this clonotype. The chain joins TRBV7-9 to TRBJ1-2, with D unclear. Trimming stripped 0 bases from V and 7 bases from J, with 12 bases between. Germline V lookup: CDR1 SEHNR, CDR2 FQNEAQ (reference sequence). The CDR3 sequence is 14 residues long. The CDR3 coding sequence is TGTGCCAGCAGCTTAGCGAGTTATTCTGGTGGCTACACCTTC. Amino acid sequence: CASSLASYSGGYTF.

This clonotype came up many times. The chain uses TRBV5-1 and TRBJ1-1; D unclear. From germline, CDR1 is SGHRS and CDR2 YFSETQ. This CDR3 region has 13 residues. Between the trimmed V and J ends, which lost 4 bases and 4 bases, there was a span of 11 bases. DNA for the CDR3: TGCGCCAGCAGCGAGGGCCCAGGCACTGAAGCTTTCTTT. The encoded protein is CASSEGPGTEAFF. The variable domain in full, completed from reference TRBV5-1 and TRBJ1-1, reads KAGVTQTPRYLIKTRGQQVTLSCSPISGHRSVSWYQQTPGQGLQFLFEYFSETQRNKGNFPGRFSGRQFSNSRSEMNVSTLELGDSALYLCASSEGPGTEAFFGQGTRLTVV.

There are many counts of this clonotype. CDR3 DNA sequence: TGTGCCAGCAGCCCTATTATAGGGGGAGGGCCGTGGGATGAGCAGTTCTTC. Amino acid sequence: CASSPIIGGGPWDEQFF. The chain is built from TRBV5-6 and TRBJ2-1; TRBD2 is a possible D gene (7 bases). Germline-derived CDR1 and CDR2 are SGHDT and YYEEEE. V was pared by 4 bases and J by 8 bases, with 25 bases between. This CDR3 spans 17 amino acids.

This clonotype occurred many times. The genes are TRBV30 and TRBJ1-1; D gene uncertain. V was clipped by 2 bases and J by 5 bases, with 9 bases between them. Germline V lookup: CDR1 GTSNPN, CDR2 SVGIG (reference sequence). There are 12 residues in the CDR3. The chain's CDR3 is CAWSHVVTEAFF. The CDR3, as DNA: TGTGCCTGGAGTCACGTCGTAACTGAAGCTTTCTTT.

Sample share makes this clonotype medium-sized. This chain connects TRBV18 to TRBJ1-6, with D unclear. The CDR3 contains 16 residues. Trimming removed 3 bases from V and 6 bases from J, with 15 bases in between. The germline gives CDR1 KGHSH, CDR2 LQKENI. CDR3 nucleotide sequence: TGTGCCAGCTCACCTAGGACGAGTGGGCTTAATTCACCCCTCCACTTT. Its protein product is CASSPRTSGLNSPLHF. The whole variable domain, remainder taken from reference TRBV18 and TRBJ1-6, is NAGVMQNPRHLVRRRGQEARLRCSPMKGHSHVYWYRQLPEEGLKFMVYLQKENIIDESGMPKERFSAEFPKEGPSILRIQQVVRGDSAAYFCASSPRTSGLNSPLHFGNGTRLTVT.

Many counts were recorded for this clonotype. The J gene is TRBJ2-7, the V gene TRBV5-1; D uncertain. CDR3 length: 15 residues. The V gene's germline CDR1 is SGHRS and CDR2 YFSETQ. V was cut by 0 bases and J by 6 bases, with 16 bases left in between. CDR3 residues: CASSLALGPSVEQYF. The CDR3 DNA reads as TGCGCCAGCAGCTTGGCTTTGGGTCCTTCGGTCGAGCAGTACTTC.

In its sample, this clonotype was seen many times. This sequence joins TRBV7-9 and TRBJ1-3; 8 positions match TRBD1. CDR1 is SEHNR and CDR2 is FQNEAQ in the germline V gene (reference sequence). J was trimmed by 4 bases and V by 4 bases; bases with no gene match: 3. This CDR3 comprises 14 residues. CDR3: CASSSWDRGNTIYF. The CDR3 bases are TGTGCCAGCAGCTCCTGGGACAGGGGAAACACCATATATTTT.